This record covers a single T cell receptor (beta chain). Time point indicated: after dendritic cell vaccination, including at tumor progression/relapse. This entry comes from a study of glioma-infiltrating T cells after dendritic cell vaccination. On the study more broadly: Patients received three intradermal dendritic cell vaccine injections at biweekly intervals.

V lost 3 bases, J lost 9 bases, and 21 bases stayed unmatched. Germline CDR1 SGHDT, CDR2 YYEEEE. This CDR3 has 17 amino acids. Clones were sequenced by immunoSEQ multiplex PCR, and TCRdb holds only the in-frame ones, with some missing. This table holds 85,000 to 100,000 clones, 75% to 90% found once. This receptor was taken from a human donor with glioblastoma. The sample here was blood, taken after dendritic cell vaccination. V gene TRBV5-6 combines with J gene TRBJ2-7; the match to TRBD1 covers 7 bases. As DNA, the CDR3 is TGTGCCAGCAGCTCGACTGTAACCGGGACAGCGGAGACGGCGCAGTACTTC. Translated, it gives CASSSTVTGTAETAQYF. The full variable domain, its missing parts supplied by reference TRBV5-6 and TRBJ2-7, is DAGVTQSPTHLIKTRGQQVTLRCSPKSGHDTVSWYQQALGQGPQFIFQYYEEEERQRGNFPDRFSGHQFPNYSSELNVNALLLGDSALYLCASSSTVTGTAETAQYFGPGTRLTVT.